Below, 5 T cell receptor beta chains from the same sample are listed, as sequenced in a study of T cell responses to AZD1222 COVID-19 vaccine. Profiling relied on immunoSEQ multiplex PCR, and the TCRdb table lists in-frame clones only, not all of them. The table records 130,000 or so clones, 80% to 95% of them present only once. This sample comprised peripheral blood, obtained 28 days after the second AZD1222 dose. These receptors were taken from an adult who received the AZD1222 COVID-19 vaccine.

The chain uses TRBV4-1 and TRBJ2-2; D is ambiguous. CDR1 and CDR2 from the germline V gene are MGHRA and YSYEKL. Trimming left V 7 bases short and J 5 bases short, with 20 bases between. The CDR3 sequence is 16 residues long. CDR3 loop: CASTPGGPRLTGELFF. The CDR3, as DNA: TGCGCCAGCACTCCTGGTGGGCCAAGATTAACCGGGGAGCTGTTTTTT.

This chain uses TRBV7-2 with TRBJ1-5; TRBD1 aligns across 7 bases. V trimming: 11 bases; J trimming: 5 bases; junction bases outside the gene matches: 12. Germline loops: CDR1 SGHTA, CDR2 FQGNSA. This CDR3 spans 14 amino acids. Here the CDR3 DNA reads TGTGCCTCCACGCCTACAGGGGATTATCAGCCCCAGCATTTT. Translation: CASTPTGDYQPQHF.

The chain is built from TRBV27 and TRBJ2-7; maybe TRBD2 (6 bases). Germline V lookup: CDR1 MNHEY, CDR2 SMNVEV (reference sequence). The V and J ends lost 8 bases and 3 bases respectively, with 20 bases between them. The CDR3 length is 15 residues. The CDR3 region has the DNA TGTGCCAGCCGCCCCTGGGGCGGGGCCAGCTACGAGCAGTACTTC. Protein: CASRPWGGASYEQYF.

This clone was recorded a few times. J is TRBJ2-7 and V is TRBV19; 10 nucleotides align to TRBD1. There are 15 residues in the CDR3. Germline trimming cut 8 bases from V and 4 bases from J; bases unmatched to any gene: 11. Looked up from germline, CDR1 is LNHDA and CDR2 is SQIVND (reference sequence). CDR3: CASGDPGQGMYEQYF. In nucleotides, the CDR3 is TGTGCCAGTGGGGACCCGGGACAGGGGATGTACGAGCAGTACTTC.

Of note for this clone: One junction end does not reproduce the germline sequence, and a read error may be involved. The chain recombines TRBV6-6 with TRBJ1-2; no definite D call. The CDR3 is 15 residues long. The V gene's germline CDR1 is MNHNY and CDR2 SVGAGI (reference sequence). CDR3 region: CASSHSSLGWLGYTF. DNA of the CDR3: TGTGCCAGCAGTCACTCTTCACTCGGTTGGCTGGGCTACACCTTC.